The 14 T cell receptor beta chains below were found in one sample sequenced in a study of T cells in Graves' hyperthyroidism and ophthalmopathy. The source material, RNA transcripts, was used to amplify TCR beta CDR3 regions. Carried out on the TCR CDR3, a first-round RT-PCR used the HTBI primer set. Each CDR3 protein is one row after TCRdb ran MiXCR on the multiplex PCR reads. The sample lists almost 35,000 distinct CDR3 sequences; around half were seen once. The sequenced sample was blood. These receptors were collected from a woman between 40 and 55 years old with Graves' ophthalmopathy.

This clonotype was observed at least ten times. The chain couples TRBV11-2 to TRBJ1-4; D is possibly TRBD1 (5 bases). Germline V gives CDR1 SGHAT, CDR2 FQNNGV. V dropped 1 base and J dropped 4 bases, with 10 bases sitting between them. The CDR3 length is 15 residues. CDR3 nucleotides: TGTGCCAGCAGCTTAGTTGGGGCGGGTAATGAAAAACTGTTTTTT. As protein: CASSLVGAGNEKLFF.

The chain employs TRBV29-1 and TRBJ2-7; 13 positions agree with TRBD2. Trimming at V came to 8 bases and at J to 3 bases, leaving 7 bases not matched to a gene. Germline V gene sequence: CDR1 SQVTM, CDR2 ANQGSEA. The CDR3 consists of 14 residues. As DNA, the CDR3 is TGCAGCAGTGAGGGACTAGCGGGAATCTACGAGCAGTACTTC. It translates to CSSEGLAGIYEQYF.

The sample holds many counts of this clonotype. The rearrangement links TRBV9 to TRBJ2-5; the D gene is possibly TRBD2 (5 bases). This CDR3 comprises 14 residues. CDR1 and CDR2 from the germline V gene are SGDLS and YYNGEE. The V end was cut by 0 bases, the J end by 5 bases, with 11 bases between. In DNA form, the CDR3 reads TGTGCCAGCAGCGTAGCTTATCGAGGGGAGACCCAGTACTTC. Translating gives CASSVAYRGETQYF.

This clonotype was detected many times. The rearrangement joins TRBV19 to TRBJ2-3; possibly TRBD2 for D (7 bases). Trimming stripped 5 bases from V and 4 bases from J, with 19 bases between. Germline CDR1 is LNHDA and CDR2 is SQIVND (reference sequence). This CDR3 is 16 amino acids long. The CDR3 protein is CASSRRGEGRPDTQYF. In DNA form, the CDR3 reads TGTGCCAGTAGTCGAAGGGGGGAGGGCCGCCCAGATACGCAGTATTTT.

The rearrangement links TRBV20-1 to TRBJ2-5; 15 bases are shared with TRBD2. Germline V gene sequence: CDR1 DFQATT, CDR2 SNEGSKA (reference sequence). The CDR3 has 14 residues. Trimming cost V 5 bases and J 6 bases; bases outside gene matches: 4. The CDR3 bases are TGCAGTGCTGGACTAGCGGGGGGGCGGAAGACCCAGTACTTC. This codes for CSAGLAGGRKTQYF.

This chain links TRBV29-1 with TRBJ2-7; TRBD1 agrees at 8 bases. The V gene's germline CDR1 is SQVTM and CDR2 ANQGSEA. The CDR3 spans 13 residues. V trimming: 3 bases; J trimming: 2 bases; junction bases outside the gene matches: 3. The CDR3 reads CSVDWTGTYEQYF. In nucleotides, the CDR3 is TGCAGCGTTGATTGGACAGGGACCTACGAGCAGTACTTC.

Ten or more counts support this clonotype. The chain joins TRBV4-2 to TRBJ2-2; a possible D gene is TRBD2 (6 bases). V lost 2 bases and J 0 bases, leaving 13 bases between the germline ends. CDR3 size: 17 residues. The germline CDR1 and CDR2 sequences are LGHNA and YNFKEQ. CDR3 bases: TGTGCCAGCAGCCAACGCCTAGCGAGTACGAACACCGGGGAGCTGTTTTTT. Its protein product is CASSQRLASTNTGELFF.

The chain recombines TRBV7-9 with TRBJ2-7; the D gene is possibly TRBD2 (5 bases). Per germline, CDR1 SEHNR and CDR2 FQNEAQ (reference sequence). Trimming left V 6 bases short and J 5 bases short, with 11 bases between. This CDR3 contains 12 residues. CDR3 DNA: TGTGCCAGCAGTTTTGTCGGGAACGAGCAGTACTTC. Protein: CASSFVGNEQYF.

Note on this clonotype: It may be a read error: a sequence one base away is much more abundant. This chain joins TRBV30 and TRBJ2-1; the D gene is possibly TRBD2 (7 bases). Per the germline V gene, CDR1 is GTSNPN and CDR2 is SVGIG (reference sequence). This CDR3 is 12 amino acids long. The V and J ends lost 8 bases and 4 bases respectively, with 12 bases between them. As DNA, the CDR3 is TGTGCCGGGGGCGGGAGTTACAATGAGCAGTTCTTC. Its protein is CAGGGSYNEQFF.

For this clonotype: It may be a read error: a sequence one base away is much more abundant. Since the CDR3 does not end with the conserved phenylalanine or tryptophan, this likely comes from a read error. The CDR3 DNA reads as TGTGCCAGCAGTTTAGGAGGTCCCACTGAAGCTTTCCTT. Encoded protein: CASSLGGPTEAFL. This sequence joins TRBV28 and TRBJ1-1; D remains unclear. Deletions cut 2 bases from V and 4 bases from J, with 8 bases between. The germline CDR1 and CDR2 sequences are MDHEN and SYDVKM. The CDR3 loop spans 13 amino acids.

Details on this clonotype: At one end, the junction sequence differs from germline, possibly due to a read error. CDR3 residues: CSARGLERDTPYEQYF. CDR3 DNA sequence: TGTAGTGCTAGAGGTTTAGAGCGGGATACGCCCTACGAGCAGTACTTC. The gene calls are TRBV20-1 and TRBJ2-7; TRBD2 agrees at 7 bases. This CDR3 is 16 amino acids long. Germline V lookup: CDR1 DFQATT, CDR2 SNEGSKA (reference sequence).

Judged by abundance, this clonotype is medium-sized. The chain links TRBV15 to TRBJ1-5; 8 nucleotides line up with TRBD1. CDR3 length: 14 amino acids. V lost 8 bases to trimming and J lost 1 base; unmatched junction nucleotides: 4. Germline V gives CDR1 LNHNV, CDR2 YYDKDF (reference sequence). In nucleotides, the CDR3 is TGTGCCACCCACAGGGGGAACAGCAATCAGCCCCAGCATTTT. As protein: CATHRGNSNQPQHF.

V gene TRBV18 combines with J gene TRBJ2-2, with 8 nucleotides matching TRBD1. This CDR3 spans 18 amino acids. Germline-derived CDR1 and CDR2 are KGHSH and LQKENI. V was clipped by 3 bases and J by 4 bases; unmatched bases: 13. This CDR3 reads CASSPYAPGTGGTGELFF. CDR3 bases: TGTGCCAGCTCACCCTATGCCCCAGGGACAGGCGGCACCGGGGAGCTGTTTTTT.

This clonotype was observed many times. V usage is TRBV7-9 and J usage is TRBJ1-1, with D possibly being TRBD1 (6 bases). The CDR3 is 17 amino acids. V lost 6 bases, J lost 1 base, and 21 bases lay in between. Germline-derived CDR1 and CDR2 are SEHNR and FQNEAQ (reference sequence). The CDR3 bases are TGTGCCAGCAGGCAACCGGGAACCGTGGACAGGAACACTGAAGCTTTCTTT. Residues: CASRQPGTVDRNTEAFF. Full variable domain (missing parts from reference TRBV7-9 and TRBJ1-1): DTGVSQNPRHKITKRGQNVTFRCDPISEHNRLYWYRQTLGQGPEFLTYFQNEAQLEKSRLLSDRFSAERPKGSFSTLEIQRTEQGDSAMYLCASRQPGTVDRNTEAFFGQGTRLTVV.